Sequencing of this T cell receptor beta chain was carried out in a study of immune evolution from preneoplasia to lung adenocarcinoma. As for the study in general: HLA loss of heterozygosity: 7% AIS, about 15% MIA, 30% to 35% ADC, none AAH.

V was clipped by 0 bases and J by 1 base; unmatched bases: 3. The CDR3 totals 15 residues. Germline V gene lookup returns CDR1 SGHKS and CDR2 YYEKEE (reference sequence). H&E slides confirmed each diagnosis, reviewed by two pathologists independently. Profiling relied on immunoSEQ multiplex PCR, and the TCRdb table lists in-frame clones only, not all of them. This sample has approximately 5,000 clones, with roughly 80% found just once. The specimen sequenced was FFPE minimally invasive lung adenocarcinoma tissue. V is TRBV5-5 and J is TRBJ2-5; 7 nucleotides match TRBD2. This receptor was identified in a person over 45 with lung adenocarcinoma. CDR3: CASSLGTRTQETQYF. CDR3 sequence (DNA): TGTGCCAGCAGCTTGGGGACTAGAACCCAAGAGACCCAGTACTTC.